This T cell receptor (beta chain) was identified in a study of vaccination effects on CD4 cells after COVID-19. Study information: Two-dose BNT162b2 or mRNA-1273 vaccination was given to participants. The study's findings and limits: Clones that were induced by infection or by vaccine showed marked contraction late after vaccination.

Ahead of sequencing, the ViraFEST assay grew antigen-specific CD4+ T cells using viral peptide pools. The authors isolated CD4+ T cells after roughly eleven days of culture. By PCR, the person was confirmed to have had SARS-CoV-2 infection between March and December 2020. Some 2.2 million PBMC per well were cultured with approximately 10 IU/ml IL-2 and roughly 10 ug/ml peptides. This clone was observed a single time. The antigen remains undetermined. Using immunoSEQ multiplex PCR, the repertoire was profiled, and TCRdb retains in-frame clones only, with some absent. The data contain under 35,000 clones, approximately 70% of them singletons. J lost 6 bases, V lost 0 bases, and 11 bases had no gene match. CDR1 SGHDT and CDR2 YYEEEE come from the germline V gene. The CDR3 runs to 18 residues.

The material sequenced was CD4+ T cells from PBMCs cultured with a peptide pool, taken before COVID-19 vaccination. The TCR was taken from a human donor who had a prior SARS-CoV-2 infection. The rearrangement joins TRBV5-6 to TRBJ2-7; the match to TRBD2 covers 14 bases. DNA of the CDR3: TGTGCCAGCAGCTTGGTTAGACAGGGACTAGCGGGAGTCGGCGAGCAGTACTTC. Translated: CASSLVRQGLAGVGEQYF.